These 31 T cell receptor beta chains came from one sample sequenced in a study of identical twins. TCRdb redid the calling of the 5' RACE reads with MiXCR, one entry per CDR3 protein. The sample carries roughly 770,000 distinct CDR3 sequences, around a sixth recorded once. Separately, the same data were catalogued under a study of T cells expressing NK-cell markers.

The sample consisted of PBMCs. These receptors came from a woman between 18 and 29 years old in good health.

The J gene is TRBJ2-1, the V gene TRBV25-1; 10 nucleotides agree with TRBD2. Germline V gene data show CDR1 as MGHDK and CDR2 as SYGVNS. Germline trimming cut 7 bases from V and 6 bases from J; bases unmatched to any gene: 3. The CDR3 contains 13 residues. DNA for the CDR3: TGTGCCAGCATGCTAGCGGGGGCCAATGAGCAGTTCTTC. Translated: CASMLAGANEQFF. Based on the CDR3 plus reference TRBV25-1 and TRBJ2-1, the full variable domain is EADIYQTPRYLVIGTGKKITLECSQTMGHDKMYWYQQDPGMELHLIHYSYGVNSTEKGDLSSESTVSRIRTEHFPLTLESARPSHTSQYLCASMLAGANEQFFGPGTRLTVL.

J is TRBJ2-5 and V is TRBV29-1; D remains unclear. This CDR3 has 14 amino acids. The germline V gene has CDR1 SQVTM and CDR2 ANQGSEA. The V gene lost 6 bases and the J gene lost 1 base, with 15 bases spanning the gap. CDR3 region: CSVAGEVLQETQYF. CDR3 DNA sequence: TGCAGCGTCGCCGGAGAGGTCCTCCAAGAGACCCAGTACTTC.

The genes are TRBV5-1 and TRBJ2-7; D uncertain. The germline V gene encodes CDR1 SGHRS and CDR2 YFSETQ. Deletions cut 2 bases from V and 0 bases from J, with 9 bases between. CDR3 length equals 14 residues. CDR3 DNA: TGCGCCAGCAGCTTTACTATATCCTCCTACGAGCAGTACTTC. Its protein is CASSFTISSYEQYF.

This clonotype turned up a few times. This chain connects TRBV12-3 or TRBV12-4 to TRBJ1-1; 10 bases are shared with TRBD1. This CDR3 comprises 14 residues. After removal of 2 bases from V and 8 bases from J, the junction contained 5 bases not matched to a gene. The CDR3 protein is CASSLLLGQGEAFF. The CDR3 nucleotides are TGTGCCAGCAGTTTATTATTGGGACAGGGGGAAGCTTTCTTT.

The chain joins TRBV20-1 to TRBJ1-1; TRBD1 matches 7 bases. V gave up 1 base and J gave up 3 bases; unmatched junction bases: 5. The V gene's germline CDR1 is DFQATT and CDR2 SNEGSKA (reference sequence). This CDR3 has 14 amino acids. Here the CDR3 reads CSARGKTGHTEAFF. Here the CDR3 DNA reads TGCAGTGCTAGAGGTAAGACAGGGCACACTGAAGCTTTCTTT.

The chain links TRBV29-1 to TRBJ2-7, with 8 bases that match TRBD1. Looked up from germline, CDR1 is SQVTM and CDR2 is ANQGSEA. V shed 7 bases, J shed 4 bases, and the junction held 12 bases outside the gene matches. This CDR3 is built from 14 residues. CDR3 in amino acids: CSATRTGYGYEQYF. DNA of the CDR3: TGCAGCGCGACGCGGACAGGGTACGGATACGAGCAGTACTTC.

The CDR3 loop is CASSLGWHSENTGELFF. The CDR3 coding sequence is TGTGCCAGCAGCTTAGGTTGGCACTCAGAGAACACCGGGGAGCTGTTTTTT. The chain links TRBV7-6 to TRBJ2-2; D is unclear. Looked up from germline, CDR1 is SGHVS and CDR2 is FNYEAQ. The germline V and J ends were trimmed by 1 base and 1 base, with 13 bases remaining between them. The CDR3 is 17 amino acids.

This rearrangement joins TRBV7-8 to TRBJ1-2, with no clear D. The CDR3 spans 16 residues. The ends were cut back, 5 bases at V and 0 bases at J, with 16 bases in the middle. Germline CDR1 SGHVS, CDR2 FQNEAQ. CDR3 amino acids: CASSPSLGRANYGYTF. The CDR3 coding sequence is TGTGCCAGCAGCCCATCATTGGGCAGAGCTAACTATGGCTACACCTTC. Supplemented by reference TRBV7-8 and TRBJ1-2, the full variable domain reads GAGVSQSPRYKVAKRGQDVALRCDPISGHVSLFWYQQALGQGPEFLTYFQNEAQLDKSGLPSDRFFAERPEGSVSTLKIQRTQQEDSAVYLCASSPSLGRANYGYTFGSGTRLTVV.

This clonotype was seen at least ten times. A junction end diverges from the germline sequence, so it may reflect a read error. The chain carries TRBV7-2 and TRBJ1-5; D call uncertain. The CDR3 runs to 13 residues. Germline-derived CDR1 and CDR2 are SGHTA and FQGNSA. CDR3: CASSLRGEQPQHF. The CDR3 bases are TGCGCCAGCAGCTTGCGCGGGGAACAGCCCCAGCATTTT.

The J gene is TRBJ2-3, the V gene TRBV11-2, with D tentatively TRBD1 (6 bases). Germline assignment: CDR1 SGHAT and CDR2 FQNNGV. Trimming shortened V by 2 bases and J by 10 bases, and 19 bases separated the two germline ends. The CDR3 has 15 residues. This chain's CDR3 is CASSLQWGAGVAQYF. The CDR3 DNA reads TGTGCCAGCAGCTTACAGTGGGGTGCAGGGGTTGCGCAGTATTTT.

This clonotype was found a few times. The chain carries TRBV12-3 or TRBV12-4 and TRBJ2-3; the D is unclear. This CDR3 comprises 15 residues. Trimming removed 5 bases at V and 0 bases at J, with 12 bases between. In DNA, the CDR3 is TGTGCCAGCAGTCCGCGTAGGACCAGCACAGATACGCAGTATTTT. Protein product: CASSPRRTSTDTQYF.

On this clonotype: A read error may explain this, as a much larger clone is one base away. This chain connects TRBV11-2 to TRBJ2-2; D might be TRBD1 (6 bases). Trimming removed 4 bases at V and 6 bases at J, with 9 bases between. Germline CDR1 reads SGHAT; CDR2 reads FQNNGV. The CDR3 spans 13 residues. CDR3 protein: CASSSQGPGELFF. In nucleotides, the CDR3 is TGTGCCAGCAGCTCCCAGGGGCCCGGGGAGCTGTTTTTT.

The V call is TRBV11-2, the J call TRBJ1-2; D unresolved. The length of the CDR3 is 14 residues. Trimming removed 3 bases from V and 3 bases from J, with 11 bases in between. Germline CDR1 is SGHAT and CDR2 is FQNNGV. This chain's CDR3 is CASSLAGFHYGYTF. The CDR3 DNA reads TGTGCCAGCAGCTTGGCGGGATTTCACTATGGCTACACCTTC.

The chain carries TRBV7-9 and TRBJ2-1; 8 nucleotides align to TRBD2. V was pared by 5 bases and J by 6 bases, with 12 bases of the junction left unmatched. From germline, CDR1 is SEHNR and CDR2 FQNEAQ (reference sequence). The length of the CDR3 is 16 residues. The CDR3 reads CASSPRSAAGVNEQFF. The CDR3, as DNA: TGTGCCAGCAGCCCACGATCAGCAGCGGGAGTCAATGAGCAGTTCTTC.

The CDR3 DNA is TGCGCCAGCAGCCCAAGACAGGGGGCGCAGGCCGGGGAGCTGTTTTTT. Translation: CASSPRQGAQAGELFF. The rearrangement joins TRBV5-1 to TRBJ2-2; TRBD1 matches 10 bases. CDR3 length equals 16 residues. The germline CDR1 and CDR2 sequences are SGHRS and YFSETQ. The V segment lost 4 bases and the J segment 6 bases; nucleotides outside the gene matches: 9.

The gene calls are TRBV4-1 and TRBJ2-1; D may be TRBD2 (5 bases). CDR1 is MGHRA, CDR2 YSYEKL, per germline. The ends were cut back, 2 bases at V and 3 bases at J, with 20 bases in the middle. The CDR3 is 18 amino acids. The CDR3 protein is CASSQPSGGSPGYNEQFF. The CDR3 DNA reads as TGCGCCAGCAGCCAACCCAGCGGTGGTTCACCAGGCTACAATGAGCAGTTCTTC.

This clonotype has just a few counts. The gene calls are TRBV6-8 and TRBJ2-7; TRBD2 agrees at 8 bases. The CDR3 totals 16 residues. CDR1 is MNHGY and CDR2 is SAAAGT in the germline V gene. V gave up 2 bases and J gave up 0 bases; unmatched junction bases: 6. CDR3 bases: TGTGCCAGCAGTTACGCGACGCGGGGGGCCTCCTACGAGCAGTACTTC. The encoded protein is CASSYATRGASYEQYF.

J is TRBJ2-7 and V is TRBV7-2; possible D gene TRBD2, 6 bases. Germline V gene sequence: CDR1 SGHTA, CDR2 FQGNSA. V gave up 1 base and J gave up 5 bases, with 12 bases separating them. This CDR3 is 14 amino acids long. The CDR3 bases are TGTGCCAGCAGCTTAGGGCTAGCGCTCGACGAGCAGTACTTC. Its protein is CASSLGLALDEQYF.

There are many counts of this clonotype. The CDR3 DNA sequence: TGTGCCAGCGTGAGGAACACTGAAGCTTTCTTT. As protein: CASVRNTEAFF. The V call is TRBV6-6, the J call TRBJ1-1; D not resolved. Germline V lookup: CDR1 MNHNY, CDR2 SVGAGI (reference sequence). The CDR3 spans 11 residues. V lost 8 bases, J lost 1 base, and 5 bases lay in between.

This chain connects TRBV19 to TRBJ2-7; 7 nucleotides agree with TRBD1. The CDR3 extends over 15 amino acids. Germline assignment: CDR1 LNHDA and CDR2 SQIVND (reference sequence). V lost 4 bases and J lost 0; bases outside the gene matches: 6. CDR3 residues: CASSRRTGDSYEQYF. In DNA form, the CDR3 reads TGTGCCAGTAGTAGACGAACAGGGGACTCCTACGAGCAGTACTTC. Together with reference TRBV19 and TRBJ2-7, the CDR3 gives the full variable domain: DGGITQSPKYLFRKEGQNVTLSCEQNLNHDAMYWYRQDPGQGLRLIYYSQIVNDFQKGDIAEGYSVSREKKESFPLTVTSAQKNPTAFYLCASSRRTGDSYEQYFGPGTRLTVT.

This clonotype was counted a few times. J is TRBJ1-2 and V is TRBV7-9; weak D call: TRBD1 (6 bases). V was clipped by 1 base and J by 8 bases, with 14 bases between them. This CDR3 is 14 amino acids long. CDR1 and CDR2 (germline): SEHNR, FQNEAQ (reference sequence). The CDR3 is CASSLGGQIPGYTF. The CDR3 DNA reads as TGTGCCAGCAGCTTAGGGGGGCAGATACCAGGCTACACCTTC. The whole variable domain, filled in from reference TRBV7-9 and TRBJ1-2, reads DTGVSQNPRHKITKRGQNVTFRCDPISEHNRLYWYRQTLGQGPEFLTYFQNEAQLEKSRLLSDRFSAERPKGSFSTLEIQRTEQGDSAMYLCASSLGGQIPGYTFGSGTRLTVV.

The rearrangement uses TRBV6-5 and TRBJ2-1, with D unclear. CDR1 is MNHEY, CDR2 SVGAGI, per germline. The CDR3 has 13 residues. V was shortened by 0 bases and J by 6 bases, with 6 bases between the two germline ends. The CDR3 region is CASSYSLSNEQFF. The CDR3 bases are TGTGCCAGCAGTTACTCCTTGTCCAATGAGCAGTTCTTC.

CDR3 nucleotides: TGTGCCAGCAGCGGGCACCCCAACTACGAGCAGTACTTC. It encodes CASSGHPNYEQYF. The rearrangement uses TRBV25-1 and TRBJ2-7; D remains ambiguous. Per germline, CDR1 MGHDK and CDR2 SYGVNS. The V end was cut by 6 bases, the J end by 3 bases, with 12 bases between. This CDR3 is 13 amino acids long.

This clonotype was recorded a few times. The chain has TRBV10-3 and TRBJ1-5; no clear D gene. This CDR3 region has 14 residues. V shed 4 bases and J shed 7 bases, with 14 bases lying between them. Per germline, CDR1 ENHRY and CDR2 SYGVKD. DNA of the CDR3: TGTGCCATCAGTGTTGGGATACGCGGCCAGCCCCAGCATTTT. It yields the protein CAISVGIRGQPQHF.

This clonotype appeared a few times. The CDR3 coding sequence is TGTGCCAGCAGCTTTGAGACAGGTTCCGAGCAGTACTTC. Amino acids: CASSFETGSEQYF. The gene calls are TRBV7-8 and TRBJ2-7; D might be TRBD1 (6 bases). The CDR3 is 13 residues long. Deletions cut 3 bases from V and 6 bases from J, with 12 bases between. Germline CDR1 SGHVS, CDR2 FQNEAQ.

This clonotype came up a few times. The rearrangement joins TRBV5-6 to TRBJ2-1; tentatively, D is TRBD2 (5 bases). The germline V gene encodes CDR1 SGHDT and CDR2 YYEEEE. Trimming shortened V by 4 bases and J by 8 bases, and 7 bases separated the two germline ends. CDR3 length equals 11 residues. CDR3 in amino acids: CASSRGYEQFF. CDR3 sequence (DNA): TGTGCCAGCAGCCGGGGTTATGAGCAGTTCTTC.

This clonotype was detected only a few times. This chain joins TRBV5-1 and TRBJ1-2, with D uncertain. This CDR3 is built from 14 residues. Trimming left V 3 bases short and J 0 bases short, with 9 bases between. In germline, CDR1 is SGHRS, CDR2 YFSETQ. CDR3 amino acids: CASSSPEANYGYTF. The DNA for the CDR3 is TGCGCCAGCAGCTCACCAGAAGCTAACTATGGCTACACCTTC.

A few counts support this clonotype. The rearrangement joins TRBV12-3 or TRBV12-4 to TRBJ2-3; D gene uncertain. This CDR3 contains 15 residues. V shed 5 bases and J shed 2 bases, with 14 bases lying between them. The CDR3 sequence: CASSPQSIHTDTQYF. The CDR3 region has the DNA TGTGCCAGCAGTCCGCAATCGATACACACAGATACGCAGTATTTT.

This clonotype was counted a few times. The CDR3 DNA reads TGCAGTGCTAGAAGCCAGCAAGGAAACACCATATATTTT. This sequence encodes CSARSQQGNTIYF. This chain connects TRBV20-1 to TRBJ1-3, with D unclear. V gave up 2 bases and J gave up 4 bases, with 9 bases separating them. The CDR3 sequence is 13 residues long. Germline values: CDR1 DFQATT, CDR2 SNEGSKA (reference sequence).

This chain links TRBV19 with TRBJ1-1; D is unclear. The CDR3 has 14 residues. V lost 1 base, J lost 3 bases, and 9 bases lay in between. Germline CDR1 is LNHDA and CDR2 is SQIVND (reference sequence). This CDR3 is CASSIAAGYTEAFF. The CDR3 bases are TGTGCCAGTAGTATAGCGGCAGGATACACTGAAGCTTTCTTT.

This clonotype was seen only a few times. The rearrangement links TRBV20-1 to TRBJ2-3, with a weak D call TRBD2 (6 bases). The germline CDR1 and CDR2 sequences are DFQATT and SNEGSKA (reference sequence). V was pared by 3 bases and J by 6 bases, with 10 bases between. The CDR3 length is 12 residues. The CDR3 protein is CSASGRFDTQYF. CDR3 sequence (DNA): TGCAGTGCTAGCGGGAGATTTGATACGCAGTATTTT.